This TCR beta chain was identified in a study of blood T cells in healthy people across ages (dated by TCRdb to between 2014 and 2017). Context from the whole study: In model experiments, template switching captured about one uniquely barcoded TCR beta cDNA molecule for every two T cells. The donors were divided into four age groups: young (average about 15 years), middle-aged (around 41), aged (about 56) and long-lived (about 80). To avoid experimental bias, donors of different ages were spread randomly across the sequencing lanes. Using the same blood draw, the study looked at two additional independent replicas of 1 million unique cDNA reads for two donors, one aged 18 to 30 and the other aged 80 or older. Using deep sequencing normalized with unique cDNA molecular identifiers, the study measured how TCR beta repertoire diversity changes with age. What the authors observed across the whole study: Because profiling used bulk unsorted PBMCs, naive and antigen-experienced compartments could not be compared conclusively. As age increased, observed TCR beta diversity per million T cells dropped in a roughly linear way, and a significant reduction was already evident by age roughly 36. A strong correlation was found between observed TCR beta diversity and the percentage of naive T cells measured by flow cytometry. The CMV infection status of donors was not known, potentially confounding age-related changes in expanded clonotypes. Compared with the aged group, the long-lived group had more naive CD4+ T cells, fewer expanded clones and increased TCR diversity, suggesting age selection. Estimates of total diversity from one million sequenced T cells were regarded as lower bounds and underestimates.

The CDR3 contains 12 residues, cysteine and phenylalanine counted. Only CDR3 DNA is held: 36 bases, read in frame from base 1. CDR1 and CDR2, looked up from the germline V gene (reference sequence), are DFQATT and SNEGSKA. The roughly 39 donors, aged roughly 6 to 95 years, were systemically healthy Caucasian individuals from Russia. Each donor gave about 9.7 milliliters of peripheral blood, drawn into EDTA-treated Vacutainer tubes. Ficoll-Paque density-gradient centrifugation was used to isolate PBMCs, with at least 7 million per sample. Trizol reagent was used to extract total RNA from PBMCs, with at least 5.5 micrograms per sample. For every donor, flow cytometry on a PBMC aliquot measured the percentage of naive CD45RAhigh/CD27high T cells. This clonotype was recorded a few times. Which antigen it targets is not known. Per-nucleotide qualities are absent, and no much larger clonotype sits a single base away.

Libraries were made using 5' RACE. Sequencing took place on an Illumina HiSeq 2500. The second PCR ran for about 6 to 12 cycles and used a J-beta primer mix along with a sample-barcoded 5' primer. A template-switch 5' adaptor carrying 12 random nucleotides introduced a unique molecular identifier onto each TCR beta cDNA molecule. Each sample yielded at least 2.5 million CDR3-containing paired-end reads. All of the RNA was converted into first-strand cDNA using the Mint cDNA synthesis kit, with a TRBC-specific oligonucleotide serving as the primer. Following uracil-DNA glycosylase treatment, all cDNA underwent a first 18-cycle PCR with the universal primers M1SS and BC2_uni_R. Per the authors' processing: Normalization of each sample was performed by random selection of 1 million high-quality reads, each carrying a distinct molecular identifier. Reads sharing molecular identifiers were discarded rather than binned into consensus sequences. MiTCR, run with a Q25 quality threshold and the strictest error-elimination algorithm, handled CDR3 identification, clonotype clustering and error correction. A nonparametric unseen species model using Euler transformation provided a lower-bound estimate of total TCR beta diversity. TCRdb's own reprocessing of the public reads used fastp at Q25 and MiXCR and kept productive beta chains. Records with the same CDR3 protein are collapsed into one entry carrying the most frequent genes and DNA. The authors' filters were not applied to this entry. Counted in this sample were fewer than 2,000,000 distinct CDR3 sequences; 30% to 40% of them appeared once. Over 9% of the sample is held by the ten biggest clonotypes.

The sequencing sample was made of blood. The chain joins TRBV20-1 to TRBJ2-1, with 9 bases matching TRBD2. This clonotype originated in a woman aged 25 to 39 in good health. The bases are TGCAAATGGCGGGAGGGGGACAGTGAGCAGTTCTTC. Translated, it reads CKWREGDSEQFF.